The table lists the clone carrying this T cell receptor (beta chain) with a count of one. Authors' methods: How many nucleated cells were present was estimated from reference gene primer amplification. Some clones are missing from TCRdb's copy, which holds only in-frame ones; the method was immunoSEQ multiplex PCR. V and J calls and clone size come straight from that table; D and trimming were deduced from the DNA. The sample lists 24,000 or so clones, roughly 89% occurring once. The sample is drawn from a study of blood T cell repertoires in COVID-19. CDR1 and CDR2 (germline): MDHEN, SYDVKM. V shed 5 bases, J shed 0 bases, and the junction held 12 bases outside the gene matches. This CDR3 contains 17 residues.

This receptor was identified in a woman aged 80 or older with active or convalescent COVID-19. Sequenced sample: peripheral blood. This chain joins TRBV28 and TRBJ2-7; the match to TRBD1 covers 8 bases. CDR3 region: CASSRNAGTGSSYEQYF. The CDR3 nucleotides read TGTGCCAGCAGTCGAAACGCCGGGACAGGTAGCTCCTACGAGCAGTACTTC.